There are a few counts of the clone carrying this T cell receptor beta chain. Its antigen is not known. The data were taken from a study of T cells after yellow fever vaccination. Study findings and constraints: A small share of clonotypes appeared in both CD4 and CD8 compartments. Though weaker, the secondary response peaked faster, on day 5 versus 15. Contaminants from the bulk population, in the form of abundant clonotypes, could be found in FACS-sorted repertoires.

Universal primer sites and UMIs were introduced during 5'RACE template-switching synthesis of TCR cDNA. TCRdb re-called the 5' RACE reads with MiXCR, one entry per CDR3 protein. This sample yields 250,000 to 400,000 distinct CDR3 sequences, of which 4.1% are seen a single time; around 24% belongs to the top ten. Germline V gives CDR1 SGHRS, CDR2 YFSETQ. V dropped 0 bases and J dropped 3 bases, with 13 bases sitting between them. CDR3 length equals 15 residues. The sequence was obtained from a man younger than 35 who received the YFV17D yellow fever vaccine. The specimen comprised PBMCs, sampled 5 days after the yellow fever booster vaccination. The chain joins TRBV5-1 to TRBJ2-7, with D hard to call. CDR3 protein: CASSLASGSFYEQYV. CDR3 DNA: TGCGCCAGCAGCTTGGCCTCCGGGTCCTTCTACGAGCAGTACGTC.